The 31 T cell receptor beta chains given below trace back to one sample, sequenced in a study of T cell repertoires in cytomegalovirus infection. Each CDR3 protein gets one entry after TCRdb re-called the reads with MiXCR. The profile shows about 530,000 distinct CDR3 sequences, less than 30% of them singletons. The sample comprised PBMCs. The receptors stem from a human donor in good health (CMV status not recorded). Some clones in this sample may be carry-over from other donors' samples.

This clonotype was picked up a small number of times. V usage is TRBV11-2 and J usage is TRBJ2-2; the D is unclear. The CDR3 is 13 amino acids. V lost 5 bases and J 3 bases, leaving 7 bases between the germline ends. CDR1 and CDR2 from the germline V gene are SGHAT and FQNNGV. CDR3 in amino acids: CASSTSYTGELFF. The CDR3, as DNA: TGTGCCAGCAGCACTTCCTACACCGGGGAGCTGTTTTTT.

V gene TRBV11-2 combines with J gene TRBJ2-5; tentatively, D is TRBD1 (6 bases). V gave up 5 bases and J gave up 5 bases, with 12 bases separating them. CDR3 length: 13 residues. CDR1 is SGHAT and CDR2 is FQNNGV in the germline V gene. The CDR3 DNA reads TGTGCCAGCAGCACTGAGGGGGAGGAGACCCAGTACTTC. Its protein is CASSTEGEETQYF.

At least ten counts were recorded for this clonotype. The rearrangement links TRBV7-2 to TRBJ2-1; no definite D call. Looked up from germline, CDR1 is SGHTA and CDR2 is FQGNSA. The CDR3 is 14 amino acids. V was cut by 5 bases and J by 4 bases, with 12 bases left in between. CDR3: CASSPPPPYNEQFF. CDR3 coding DNA: TGTGCCAGCAGCCCTCCCCCACCGTACAATGAGCAGTTCTTC.

V gene TRBV6-2 or TRBV6-3 combines with J gene TRBJ2-1; no reliable D call. The CDR3 spans 13 residues. V dropped 8 bases and J dropped 0 bases, with 8 bases sitting between them. Germline lookup yields CDR1 MNHEY and CDR2 SVGEGT. CDR3 amino acids: CASGSGSYNEQFF. As DNA, the CDR3 is TGTGCCAGCGGGTCGGGCTCCTACAATGAGCAGTTCTTC.

This clonotype was seen a handful of times. The chain carries TRBV5-5 and TRBJ2-2; D gene uncertain. V was clipped by 6 bases and J by 2 bases, with 8 bases between them. CDR1 and CDR2 from the germline V gene are SGHKS and YYEKEE (reference sequence). This CDR3 is 13 amino acids long. CDR3 sequence (DNA): TGTGCCAGCACCCCAGTTAACACCGGGGAGCTGTTTTTT. Protein sequence: CASTPVNTGELFF.

This clonotype was counted a few times. V gene TRBV6-5 combines with J gene TRBJ2-7, with 10 bases that match TRBD1. Trimming removed 3 bases from V and 7 bases from J; junction bases left unmatched: 6. The CDR3 spans 14 residues. Germline CDR1 reads MNHEY; CDR2 reads SVGAGI. This CDR3 reads CASSYGTGAGEQYF. In nucleotides, the CDR3 is TGTGCCAGCAGTTATGGGACAGGGGCCGGTGAGCAGTACTTC.

This rearrangement joins TRBV2 to TRBJ1-4, with 12 nucleotides matching TRBD1. V lost 6 bases to trimming and J lost 4 bases; unmatched junction nucleotides: 3. CDR3 length: 15 amino acids. Germline CDR1 reads SNHLY; CDR2 reads FYNNEI. The CDR3 nucleotides read TGTGCCAGCAGGGGACAGGGGGCCGTTAATGAAAAACTGTTTTTT. Translation gives CASRGQGAVNEKLFF.

This clonotype was observed a handful of times. At one end, the junction sequence differs from germline, possibly due to a read error. The chain couples TRBV27 to TRBJ2-3, with no clear D. Germline CDR1 is MNHEY and CDR2 is SMNVEV (reference sequence). The CDR3 contains 13 residues. CDR3: CASSLKESTPSRF. The CDR3 DNA sequence: TGTGCCAGCAGCTTAAAGGAAAGTACCCCCTCGAGGTTT.

This clonotype has more than one count but fewer than ten. V gene TRBV28 combines with J gene TRBJ1-5; D is uncertain. Trimming cost V 1 base and J 5 bases, with 12 bases left between them. Germline CDR1 and CDR2: MDHEN and SYDVKM. CDR3 size: 15 residues. The CDR3 coding sequence is TGTGCCAGCAGTTTATTAAGTAGAACGCATCAGCCCCAGCATTTT. It specifies CASSLLSRTHQPQHF.

This chain links TRBV24-1 with TRBJ2-1; no firm D call. Germline values: CDR1 KGHDR, CDR2 SFDVKD. There are 12 residues in the CDR3. V was shortened by 0 bases and J by 6 bases, with 2 bases between the two germline ends. CDR3 nucleotides: TGTGCCACCAGTGATTTGCCCAATGAGCAGTTCTTC. Translation gives CATSDLPNEQFF.

This clonotype was counted only a few times. The V gene is TRBV28, the J gene TRBJ1-2; TRBD1 aligns across 7 bases. CDR1 and CDR2 from the germline V gene are MDHEN and SYDVKM. V shed 7 bases and J 3 bases; nucleotides not matched to a gene: 11. This CDR3 has 15 residues. For the CDR3, the DNA is TGTGCCAGCACCCTGCGGAGGGGGCGCGACTATGGCTACACCTTC. It is translated as CASTLRRGRDYGYTF.

This chain joins TRBV7-9 and TRBJ2-7, with D perhaps matching TRBD1 (6 bases). This CDR3 contains 14 residues. Trimming took off 4 bases at V and 0 bases at J, with 10 bases between the two ends. Germline V lookup: CDR1 SEHNR, CDR2 FQNEAQ (reference sequence). CDR3 DNA: TGTGCCAGCAGCTATCGACAGGCCTCCTACGAGCAGTACTTC. Its protein product is CASSYRQASYEQYF.

In its sample, this clonotype was seen once. This chain uses TRBV27 with TRBJ2-7; D tentatively fits TRBD1 or TRBD2 (7 bases each). The CDR3 totals 14 residues. Trimming pared 3 bases from V and 7 bases from J, leaving 16 bases between. Looked up from germline, CDR1 is MNHEY and CDR2 is SMNVEV (reference sequence). The CDR3 loop is CASSFQGGTEEQYF. Written as DNA, the CDR3 is TGTGCCAGCAGTTTTCAGGGGGGGACGGAGGAGCAGTACTTC.

This clonotype was found many times. J is TRBJ1-2 and V is TRBV7-2, with unresolved D. V was pared by 3 bases and J by 5 bases, with 10 bases between. The CDR3 loop spans 13 amino acids. CDR1 is SGHTA and CDR2 is FQGNSA in the germline V gene. For the CDR3, the DNA is TGTGCCAGCAGCTTTAAAGATTTTTATGGCTACACCTTC. Translation gives CASSFKDFYGYTF.

The table lists this clonotype with a few counts. CDR3 region: CASSPRVGTGQPQHF. CDR3 DNA sequence: TGTGCCAGCAGTCCTCGAGTGGGAACGGGTCAGCCCCAGCATTTT. The chain employs TRBV28 and TRBJ1-5; D is unresolved. CDR1 is MDHEN, CDR2 SYDVKM, per germline. Trimming stripped 5 bases from V and 6 bases from J, with 17 bases between. This CDR3 is built from 15 residues.

Only one count was recorded for this clonotype. V usage is TRBV27 and J usage is TRBJ2-3; D is perhaps TRBD2 (6 bases). V lost 3 bases to trimming and J lost 0 bases, with 10 bases between them. CDR3 length equals 15 residues. Per germline, CDR1 MNHEY and CDR2 SMNVEV (reference sequence). The CDR3 region has the DNA TGTGCCAGCAGTTTTCTTCGGGAGAGCACAGATACGCAGTATTTT. Protein product: CASSFLRESTDTQYF.

This chain joins TRBV4-3 and TRBJ1-1; D is undetermined. The V gene lost 1 base and the J gene lost 1 base, with 7 bases spanning the gap. Germline-derived CDR1 and CDR2 are LGHNA and YSLEER. This CDR3 has 14 amino acids. CDR3 DNA: TGCGCCAGCAGCCAAGTGACCCCGAACACTGAAGCTTTCTTT. Amino acid sequence: CASSQVTPNTEAFF.

In its sample, this clonotype was seen a few times. The genes are TRBV6-5 and TRBJ1-1; D is ambiguous. CDR3 length: 13 amino acids. Trimming pared 1 base from V and 7 bases from J, leaving 10 bases between. CDR1 MNHEY and CDR2 SVGAGI come from the germline V gene. The CDR3 coding sequence is TGTGCCAGCAGTTACTACTCGGGAATTGAAGCTTTCTTT. This translates into CASSYYSGIEAFF.

This clonotype occurred a few times. This chain connects TRBV20-1 to TRBJ2-2; 9 bases line up with TRBD2. Germline V gives CDR1 DFQATT, CDR2 SNEGSKA (reference sequence). V was pared by 2 bases and J by 10 bases, with 5 bases of the junction left unmatched. The CDR3 contains 13 residues. Here the CDR3 DNA reads TGCAGTGCTAGACTAGCGGGGAGCATGGAGCTGTTTTTT. Its protein product is CSARLAGSMELFF.

The chain is built from TRBV6-5 and TRBJ2-1, with 13 nucleotides matching TRBD2. This CDR3 comprises 16 residues. J was trimmed by 9 bases and V by 5 bases; bases with no gene match: 10. The germline gives CDR1 MNHEY, CDR2 SVGAGI. The CDR3 DNA reads TGTGCCAGCAGTGAAACCGGACTAGCGGGAGAACTTGAGCAGTTCTTC. Translating gives CASSETGLAGELEQFF.

A word on this clonotype: The junction departs from the called germline gene at one end, perhaps through a read error. The J gene is TRBJ2-1, the V gene TRBV10-3; no reliable D call. The CDR3 is 15 amino acids. The germline CDR1 and CDR2 sequences are ENHRY and SYGVKD. In DNA, the CDR3 is TGTGCCATCAGTACAGCAGAAAGCTCCTACAATGAGAAGTTCTTC. This sequence encodes CAISTAESSYNEKFF.

In its sample, this clonotype was seen many times. This sequence joins TRBV7-8 and TRBJ2-5, with 12 positions matching TRBD2. CDR3 length: 14 residues. Trimming removed 5 bases from V and 4 bases from J; junction bases left unmatched: 2. Germline CDR1 is SGHVS and CDR2 is FQNEAQ. CDR3 in DNA: TGTGCCAGCAGCGGGGGACTAGCGGGAGAGACCCAGTACTTC. It codes for CASSGGLAGETQYF.

The chain joins TRBV9 to TRBJ2-1; TRBD2 matches 10 bases. With 4 bases clipped from V and 6 bases from J, the junction kept 7 bases outside the gene matches. The CDR3 length is 15 residues. Germline V gene lookup returns CDR1 SGDLS and CDR2 YYNGEE. The CDR3 region is CASSPGTSVRNEQFF. CDR3 coding DNA: TGTGCCAGCAGCCCCGGGACTAGCGTGCGCAATGAGCAGTTCTTC.

J is TRBJ2-3 and V is TRBV7-9, with D maybe TRBD1 (5 bases). CDR1 and CDR2 (germline): SEHNR, FQNEAQ (reference sequence). The CDR3 is 16 amino acids. The germline V and J ends were trimmed by 8 bases and 0 bases, with 18 bases remaining between them. CDR3 protein: CASLYAGQRSTDTQYF. The CDR3, as DNA: TGTGCCAGCCTCTATGCAGGGCAGAGAAGCACAGATACGCAGTATTTT.

This clonotype was seen a handful of times. This rearrangement joins TRBV7-9 to TRBJ1-1; D is unresolved. The germline V gene has CDR1 SEHNR and CDR2 FQNEAQ (reference sequence). The V gene lost 5 bases and the J gene lost 1 base, with 8 bases spanning the gap. CDR3 size: 13 residues. CDR3 DNA: TGTGCCAGCAGCCCCTCGGGGAACACTGAAGCTTTCTTT. Translated: CASSPSGNTEAFF.

The sample holds a few counts of this clonotype. The rearrangement links TRBV7-2 to TRBJ2-3; TRBD2 agrees at 13 bases. Unmatched junction bases numbered 7, after V lost 6 bases and J lost 4 bases. The CDR3 is 16 residues long. Germline CDR1 reads SGHTA; CDR2 reads FQGNSA. CDR3 amino acids: CASSPRTSGSADTQYF. In nucleotides, the CDR3 is TGTGCCAGCAGTCCCCGGACTAGCGGGAGTGCAGATACGCAGTATTTT.

In this sample, this clonotype turned up a few times. This rearrangement joins TRBV12-3 or TRBV12-4 to TRBJ2-3; 12 nucleotides match TRBD2. The CDR3 totals 14 residues. V gave up 8 bases and J gave up 5 bases; unmatched junction bases: 5. The CDR3 reads CASRLAGAIDTQYF. As DNA, the CDR3 is TGTGCCAGCCGACTAGCGGGAGCCATAGATACGCAGTATTTT.

The chain has TRBV28 and TRBJ2-3, with D perhaps TRBD2 (6 bases). V shed 2 bases and J shed 3 bases, with 12 bases lying between them. This CDR3 contains 15 residues. Germline-derived CDR1 and CDR2 are MDHEN and SYDVKM. Here the CDR3 DNA reads TGTGCCAGCAGTTTAATCGGGAGTAAAACAGATACGCAGTATTTT. Amino acids: CASSLIGSKTDTQYF.

J is TRBJ1-1 and V is TRBV28; D is undetermined. Trimming left V 5 bases short and J 4 bases short, with 11 bases between. This CDR3 comprises 13 residues. Germline V gene sequence: CDR1 MDHEN, CDR2 SYDVKM. The CDR3 spells CASSLTAPTEAFF. DNA of the CDR3: TGTGCCAGCAGTCTTACAGCCCCCACTGAAGCTTTCTTT.

V and J are TRBV5-1 and TRBJ2-3, with 13 bases aligning to TRBD2. The germline V gene has CDR1 SGHRS and CDR2 YFSETQ. The CDR3 is made up of 14 amino acids. Trimming at V came to 6 bases and at J to 5 bases, leaving 3 bases not matched to a gene. DNA of the CDR3: TGCGCCAGCAAAGGACTAGCGGGAGTAGATACGCAGTATTTT. Translation gives CASKGLAGVDTQYF. Full variable domain (rest looked up from reference TRBV5-1 and TRBJ2-3): KAGVTQTPRYLIKTRGQQVTLSCSPISGHRSVSWYQQTPGQGLQFLFEYFSETQRNKGNFPGRFSGRQFSNSRSEMNVSTLELGDSALYLCASKGLAGVDTQYFGPGTRLTVL.

The chain carries TRBV5-4 and TRBJ2-3; TRBD2 might be the D (5 bases). V was cut by 6 bases and J by 6 bases, with 11 bases left in between. The CDR3 is made up of 12 amino acids. The germline V gene has CDR1 SGHNT and CDR2 YYREEE (reference sequence). CDR3 sequence: CASTHRGDTQYF. The CDR3, as DNA: TGTGCCAGCACCCACCGCGGGGATACGCAGTATTTT.